This entry describes one T cell receptor (beta chain). This receptor's antigen is unknown. Qualities for individual bases were not recorded, and no much larger clone is one base off. To prepare the library, the immunoSEQ multiplex PCR assay was applied. For the multiplex PCR, a mixture combining 60 forward primers for TCR Vbeta segments and 13 reverse primers for TCR Jbeta segments was used. A multiplex PCR assay on genomic DNA amplified the CDR3 region of rearranged TCR beta genes. The Illumina HiSeq System was used to sequence the amplified TCR beta libraries as 87-base-pair reads. For the original study's pipeline: A later analysis counted tens of millions of unique TCR beta chains across the 700 or so repertoires, and 9.5 million to 11 million of these chains were shared by at least two donors. To remove PCR and sequencing errors, raw reads were error-corrected and collapsed into unique sequences using a nearest-neighbor algorithm that merged closely related sequences. V, D and J gene segments were assigned by aligning CDR3 sequences to IMGT reference sequences. For a sequence to be retained, at least a six-nucleotide match to both a V gene segment and a J gene segment was required. A rearrangement was called productive if the CDR3 had no stop codons and remained in frame with V and J, and every other rearrangement was called non-productive. Following IMGT convention, CDR3 was defined as the stretch from the second conserved V-encoded cysteine up to the conserved J-encoded phenylalanine. The earlier analysis of 587 of the donors excluded sequences that lacked an unambiguous match to a single V gene segment. In an earlier analysis of 587 of the donors, a V segment was called functional when productive rearrangements were above 56.7%, and segregating when the standard deviation between donors exceeded 5%. A statistical classification framework was built to diagnose cytomegalovirus status from the catalog of TCR beta chain sequences. In a later analysis, TCR nucleotide sequences were compared against IMGT/GENE-DB human TR gene sequences so that V and J genes could be assigned. A later analysis assigned CDR3 sequences and most-parsimonious VDJ recombination scenarios with the TCRdist pipeline. A later analysis defined each TCR beta chain by its CDR3 amino acid sequence plus V-gene family, and excluded reads lacking a unique V-gene family. To address suspected cross-contamination and a sequencing artifact, a later analysis removed 592 highly shared, low-generation-probability nucleotide sequences. For each public chain, a later analysis derived a clonal expansion index from normalized ranks of inferred template counts within each repertoire. In a later analysis, generation probabilities were computed using a VDJ recombination model fitted to out-of-frame rearrangements, and the results were checked against IGoR. A later analysis scored TCR-TCR, TCR-HLA and TCR-CMV co-occurrence with hypergeometric tests, applying a repertoire-size bias correction to TCR pairs. A later analysis estimated false discovery rates by permuting HLA or CMV assignments 20 times. In a later analysis, co-occurring TCRs were grouped using DBSCAN, and TCRdist sequence similarity was added for clustering within HLA-allele-positive subsets. Repertoires with fewer than 30,000 or more than 120,000 public chains were left out of co-occurrence clustering, as were four to six repertoires with anomalous nucleotide sharing. Sourced from immuneACCESS, this table was stored by TCRdb with only in-frame sequences that have V and J called. A share of the clones is absent; for the studies checked, an unresolved V gene accounts for under half, and the remainder has no known explanation. V, J and clone size are taken as reported in that table, and D and trimming were inferred from the DNA itself. The sample table contains 150,000 to 200,000 clones; only one count was recorded for just under 80% of them. Of the sample, roughly 2.7% falls within the top ten clones.

The cohort was made up of approximately 670 healthy bone marrow donors. At the time of sampling, every cohort member was nominally healthy, though immune exposures that went unrecorded were likely present. The donor was CMV seronegative and was included in the group of a few hundred seronegative cohort members. Each donor provided a peripheral blood sample, and peripheral blood mononuclear cells were used for TCR beta sequencing. The Qiagen DNeasy Blood Extraction Kit was used to extract genomic DNA from the blood cell samples. This record comes from a study of cytomegalovirus exposure and HLA in healthy donors (dated by TCRdb to about 2017). As for the study more broadly: An earlier analysis of 587 of the donors reported more than 250 Gb of sequence data and some 100 million unique TCR beta sequences from around 200 million T cells. An early release covering roughly 600 HLA-typed donors comprised roughly 300 gigabases of sequencing data and tens of millions of unique TCR sequences. Among the approximately 430 genotyped donors, approximately 77% belonged to the genetic ancestry cluster associated with self-reported Caucasian donors. The study aimed to test whether cataloging public T cell receptors could reveal signatures of past pathogen exposure. The T cell repertoires of several hundred subjects were profiled by immunosequencing and related to cytomegalovirus serostatus. A separate validation cohort of some 130 different subjects was used in addition to the 666-subject first cohort. High-throughput TCR immunosequencing, statistical association of individual TCRs with disease status, and machine learning were combined to predict cytomegalovirus infection status. A later analysis re-analyzed previously published TCR beta repertoires from 600 to 850 donors and added high-resolution HLA genotyping to study TCR occurrence patterns. Rather than drawing on any new phenotypic data, the later analysis identified candidate immune exposures from TCR beta sequences and the way those sequences occurred across donors. To decide whether each TCR beta V gene segment behaved as functional or pseudogenic, an earlier analysis of approximately 590 of the donors relied on high-throughput TCR beta sequencing. Alongside the repertoire data, information on donor age, sex, ethnicity and CMV serostatus was compiled. In a later genetic analysis, genome-wide SNP genotypes for about 55% of the roughly 700 donors were used, and that subset was treated as a discovery cohort. All discovery cohort repertoires had been generated using a single sequencing platform. HLA typing included class I and class II loci at four-digit resolution. Typing coverage differed by locus: A, B, C, DRB1 and DQB1 were typed in about 620-640 donors, DQA1 in 500 to 550, DPA1 in approximately 600, and DPB1 in just under 490. A handful of DR-DQ haplotypes were treated as single units for association and clustering because of strong linkage in the cohort. Among around 400 genotyped donors of the cohort, an average of approximately 250,000 unique TCR beta nucleotide sequences were sequenced per donor, around 20% of them non-productive.

The investigation overall reported the following: A further reported finding was that TCR beta sequences accurately predicted the HLA-A and HLA-B alleles for most subjects in the first cohort. A later analysis associated around 16,000 TCR beta sequences with specific HLA alleles at a false discovery rate of 0.05. A later analysis reported that several top co-occurrence clusters appeared linked to parvovirus B19, influenza, CMV and Epstein-Barr virus. The sequencing pipeline was judged likely to have produced a cluster of highly shared sequence variants as a technical artifact. The classifier was reported to diagnose cytomegalovirus status with high specificity and sensitivity in both the original and validation cohorts. A total of fewer than 200 TCR beta chains were listed by the study as associated with cytomegalovirus. Correlated functional status among segregating V segments might be attributable to linkage disequilibrium, but an unknown experimental factor could not be ruled out. An earlier analysis of around 600 of the donors showed that most TCR beta V segments appeared in productive rearrangements either about 87% or about 30% of the time, which broadly matched IMGT annotations. Strong co-occurrence of HLA alleles, especially DR and DQ, made assigning TCR associations to individual alleles difficult. A few of the identified cytomegalovirus-associated TCR beta chains were confirmed in vitro to be specific for cytomegalovirus antigens. Because HLA typing was unavailable for some donors at each locus, only the typed subset was used in association tests. Because counts were too low, seventeen rarely observed V segments, including chromosome 9 orphons, were excluded from the earlier analysis of about 500 of the donors. Sequencing depth was assumed to be roughly uniform across donors in the presence/absence analyses, though that assumption may not hold. Compared with the approximately 600-donor mean, donors in an Asian-associated ancestry cluster had fewer N-insertions in productive TCRs, according to a later genetic analysis. It was suggested by the authors that the approach could potentially be generalized to other disease states and immunological phenotypes. According to a later analysis, TCR association rates differed among HLA loci, with DRB1 alleles showing the most associated TCRs and HLA-C alleles showing the fewest. According to a later analysis, most CMV-associated TCR beta chains appeared to be HLA-restricted, and the HLA associations seemed to be driven largely by CMV exposure. Across donors, most TCR sequences were observed very rarely, whereas some public TCRs were present in many individuals. This cohort had only TCR beta chains sequenced, and the lack of alpha or paired-chain data limited which features could be detected. For the cohort, immune exposure information was limited to CMV serostatus. In a later analysis, HLA-associated TCR beta chains were found to be more clonally expanded and to have lower generation probabilities than equally common non-associated chains. In a later genetic analysis, a missense DCLRE1C variant was associated with V-gene and J-gene trimming of TCR beta chains, and the association was replicated in an independent cohort.

This TCR was sampled from a female donor in good health and CMV-seronegative. The sequenced sample was PBMCs.

The nucleotide sequence is given as TGTGCCAGCAGCTTGGCGTCAGGGAGGCATGGCTACACCTTC. It codes for CASSLASGRHGYTF. The chain links TRBV5-6 with TRBJ1-2; TRBD1 might be the D gene, on 5 matching bases. CDR1 and CDR2 (SGHDT, YYEEEE) derive from the germline V gene. The CDR3 numbers 14 residues from cysteine through phenylalanine. CDR3 DNA is the only sequence kept; it has 42 bases, read in frame from the first base. V is shortened by 0 bases, J by 6 bases, and the region joining them spans 12 bases.